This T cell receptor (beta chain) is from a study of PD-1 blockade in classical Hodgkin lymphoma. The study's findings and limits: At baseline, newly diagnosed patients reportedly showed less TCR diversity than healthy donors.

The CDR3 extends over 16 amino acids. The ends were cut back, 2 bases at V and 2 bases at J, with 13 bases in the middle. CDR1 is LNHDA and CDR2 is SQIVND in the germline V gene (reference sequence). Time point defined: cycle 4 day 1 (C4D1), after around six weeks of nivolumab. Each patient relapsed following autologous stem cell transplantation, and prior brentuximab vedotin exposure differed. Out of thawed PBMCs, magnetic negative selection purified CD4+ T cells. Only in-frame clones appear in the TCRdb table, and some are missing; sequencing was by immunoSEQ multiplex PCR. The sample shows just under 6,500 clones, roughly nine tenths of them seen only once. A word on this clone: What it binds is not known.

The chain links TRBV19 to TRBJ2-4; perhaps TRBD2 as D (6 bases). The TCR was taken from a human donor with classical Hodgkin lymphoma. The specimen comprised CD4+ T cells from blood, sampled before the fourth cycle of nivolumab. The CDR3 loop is CASSIPGGATKNIQYF. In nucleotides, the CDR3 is TGTGCCAGTAGTATACCCGGGGGAGCCACCAAAAACATTCAGTACTTC.